This TCR beta chain derives from a study of response to subunit inactivated influenza vaccine. The study's findings and limits: Authors suggested that a seasonal influenza vaccination recruits few new T cells each time.

TCRdb reanalysed the RT-PCR reads using MiXCR and keeps one entry per CDR3 protein. Among about 500,000 distinct CDR3 sequences listed, over 10% were seen once. About this clonotype itself: Its antigen is as yet unknown.

This receptor was obtained from a man aged 45-60 years who received an inactivated influenza vaccine. Material: PBMCs from blood, obtained 45 days after vaccination.

Here the CDR3 reads CSATQGTGNTIYF. The DNA for the CDR3 is TGCAGTGCTACACAGGGGACGGGAAACACCATATATTTT. This rearrangement joins TRBV20-1 to TRBJ1-3; TRBD1 aligns across 7 bases. CDR1 and CDR2 (germline): DFQATT, SNEGSKA (reference sequence). CDR3 length equals 13 residues. Germline trimming cut 4 bases from V and 4 bases from J; bases unmatched to any gene: 4.